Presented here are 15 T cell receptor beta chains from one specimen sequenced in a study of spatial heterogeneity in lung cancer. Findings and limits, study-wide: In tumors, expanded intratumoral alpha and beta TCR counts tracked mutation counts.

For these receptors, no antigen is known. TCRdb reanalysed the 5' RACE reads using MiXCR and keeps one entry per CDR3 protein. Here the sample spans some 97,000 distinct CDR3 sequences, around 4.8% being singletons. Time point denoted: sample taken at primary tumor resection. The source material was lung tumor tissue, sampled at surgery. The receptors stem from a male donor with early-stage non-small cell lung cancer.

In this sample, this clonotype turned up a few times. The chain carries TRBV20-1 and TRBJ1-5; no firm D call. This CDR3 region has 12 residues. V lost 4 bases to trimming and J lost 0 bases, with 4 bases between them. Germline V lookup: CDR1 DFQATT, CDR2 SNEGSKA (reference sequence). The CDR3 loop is CSAKGSNQPQHF. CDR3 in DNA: TGCAGTGCTAAGGGTAGCAATCAGCCCCAGCATTTT.

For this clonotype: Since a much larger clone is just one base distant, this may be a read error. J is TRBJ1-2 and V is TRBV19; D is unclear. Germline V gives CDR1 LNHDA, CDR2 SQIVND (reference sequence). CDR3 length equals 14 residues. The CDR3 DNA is TGTGCCAGTAGTAACCCCCAGCAGTGGTATGGCTGCACCTTC. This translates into CASSNPQQWYGCTF.

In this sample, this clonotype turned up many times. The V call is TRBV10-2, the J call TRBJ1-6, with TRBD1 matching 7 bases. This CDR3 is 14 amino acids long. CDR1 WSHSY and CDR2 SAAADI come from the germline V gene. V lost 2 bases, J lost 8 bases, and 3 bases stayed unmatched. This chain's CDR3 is CASSEGRGDSPLHF. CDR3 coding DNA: TGCGCCAGCAGTGAGGGCAGGGGGGATTCACCCCTCCACTTT.

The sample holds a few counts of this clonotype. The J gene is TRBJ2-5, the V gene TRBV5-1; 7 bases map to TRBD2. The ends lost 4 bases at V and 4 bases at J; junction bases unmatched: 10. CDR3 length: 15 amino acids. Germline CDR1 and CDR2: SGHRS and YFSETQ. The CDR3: CASSPAREDGETQYF. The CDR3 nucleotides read TGCGCCAGCAGCCCCGCTCGGGAGGATGGAGAGACCCAGTACTTC.

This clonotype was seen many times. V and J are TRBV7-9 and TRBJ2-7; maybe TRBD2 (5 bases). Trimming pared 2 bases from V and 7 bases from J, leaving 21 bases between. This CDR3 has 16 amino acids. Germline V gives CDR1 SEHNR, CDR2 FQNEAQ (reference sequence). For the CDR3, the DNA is TGTGCCAGCAGCTTATTCTTAGGGAGAGGCCGATGGGAGCAGTACTTC. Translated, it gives CASSLFLGRGRWEQYF.

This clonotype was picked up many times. CDR3 sequence: CASSPSPSGNTEAFF. DNA for the CDR3: TGTGCCAGCAGCCCATCACCCAGTGGGAACACTGAAGCTTTCTTT. The chain employs TRBV3-1 and TRBJ1-1; D unclear. The ends were cut back, 4 bases at V and 1 base at J, with 13 bases in the middle. The CDR3 has 15 amino acids. Germline-derived CDR1 and CDR2 are LGHDT and YNNKEL (reference sequence).

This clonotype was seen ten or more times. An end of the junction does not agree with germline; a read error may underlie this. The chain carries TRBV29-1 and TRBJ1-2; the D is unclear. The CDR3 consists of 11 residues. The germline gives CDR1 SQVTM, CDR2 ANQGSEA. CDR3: CSVEAHEGYTF. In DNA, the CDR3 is TGCAGCGTCGAAGCCCACGAAGGCTACACCTTC.

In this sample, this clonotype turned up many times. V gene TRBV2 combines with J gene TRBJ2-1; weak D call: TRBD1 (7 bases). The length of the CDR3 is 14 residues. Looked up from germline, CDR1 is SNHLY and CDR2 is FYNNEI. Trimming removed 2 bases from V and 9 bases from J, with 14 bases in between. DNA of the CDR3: TGTGCCAGCAGTGAAAACAGGGGAGGCGGTGAGCAGTTCTTC. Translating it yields CASSENRGGGEQFF.

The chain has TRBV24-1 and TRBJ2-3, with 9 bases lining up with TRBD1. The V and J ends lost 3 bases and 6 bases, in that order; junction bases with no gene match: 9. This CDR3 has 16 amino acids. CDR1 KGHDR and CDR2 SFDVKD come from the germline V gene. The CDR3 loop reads CATSDKDRGYADTQYF. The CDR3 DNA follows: TGTGCCACCAGTGATAAGGACAGGGGTTACGCGGATACGCAGTATTTT.

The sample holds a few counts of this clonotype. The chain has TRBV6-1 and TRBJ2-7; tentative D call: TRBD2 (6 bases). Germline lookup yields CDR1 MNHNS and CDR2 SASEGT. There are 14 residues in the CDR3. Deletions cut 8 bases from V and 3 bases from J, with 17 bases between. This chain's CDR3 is CASELSGAVYEQYF. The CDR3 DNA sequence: TGTGCCAGCGAGCTTTCGGGAGCCGTCTACGAGCAGTACTTC.

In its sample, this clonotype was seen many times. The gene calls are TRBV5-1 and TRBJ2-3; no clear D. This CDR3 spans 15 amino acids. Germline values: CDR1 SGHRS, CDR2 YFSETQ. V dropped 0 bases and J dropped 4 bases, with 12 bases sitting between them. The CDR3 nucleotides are TGCGCCAGCAGCTTGGCACTCCTAGGCGCAGATACGCAGTATTTT. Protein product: CASSLALLGADTQYF.

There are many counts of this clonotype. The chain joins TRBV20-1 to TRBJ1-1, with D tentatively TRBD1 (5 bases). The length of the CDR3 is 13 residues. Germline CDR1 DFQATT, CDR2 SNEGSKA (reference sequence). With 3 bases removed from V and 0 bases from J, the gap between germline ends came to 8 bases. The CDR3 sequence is CSASLQVNTEAFF. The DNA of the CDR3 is TGCAGTGCTAGCCTACAGGTGAACACTGAAGCTTTCTTT.

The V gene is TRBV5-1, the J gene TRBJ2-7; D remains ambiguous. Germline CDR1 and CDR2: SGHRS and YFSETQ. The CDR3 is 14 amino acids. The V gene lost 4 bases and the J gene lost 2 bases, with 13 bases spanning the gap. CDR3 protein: CASSPGGGTYEQYF. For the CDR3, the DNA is TGCGCCAGCAGCCCGGGCGGCGGAACCTACGAGCAGTACTTC.

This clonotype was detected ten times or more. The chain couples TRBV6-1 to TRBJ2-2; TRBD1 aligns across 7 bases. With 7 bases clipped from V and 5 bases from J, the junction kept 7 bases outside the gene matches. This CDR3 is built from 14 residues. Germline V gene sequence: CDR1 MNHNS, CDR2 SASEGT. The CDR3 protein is CASKRDRSTGELFF. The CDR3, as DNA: TGTGCCAGCAAGAGGGACAGATCTACCGGGGAGCTGTTTTTT.

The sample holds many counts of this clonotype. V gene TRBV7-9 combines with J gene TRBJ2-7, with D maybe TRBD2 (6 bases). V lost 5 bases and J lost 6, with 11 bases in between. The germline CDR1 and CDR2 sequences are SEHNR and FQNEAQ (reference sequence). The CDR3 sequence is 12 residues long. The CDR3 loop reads CASSPGTAEQYF. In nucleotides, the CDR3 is TGTGCCAGCAGCCCCGGGACTGCCGAGCAGTACTTC.